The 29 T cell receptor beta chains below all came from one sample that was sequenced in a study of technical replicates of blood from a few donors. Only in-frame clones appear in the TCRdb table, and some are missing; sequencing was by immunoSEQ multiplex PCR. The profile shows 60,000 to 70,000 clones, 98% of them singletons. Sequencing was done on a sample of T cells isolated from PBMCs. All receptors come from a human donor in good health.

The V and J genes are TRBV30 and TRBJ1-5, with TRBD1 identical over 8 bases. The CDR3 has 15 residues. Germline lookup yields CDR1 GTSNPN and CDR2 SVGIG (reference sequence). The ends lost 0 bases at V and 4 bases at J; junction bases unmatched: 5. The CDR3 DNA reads TGTGCCTGGAGTGTACAAACAGGGGGAAATCAGCCCCAGCATTTT. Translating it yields CAWSVQTGGNQPQHF.

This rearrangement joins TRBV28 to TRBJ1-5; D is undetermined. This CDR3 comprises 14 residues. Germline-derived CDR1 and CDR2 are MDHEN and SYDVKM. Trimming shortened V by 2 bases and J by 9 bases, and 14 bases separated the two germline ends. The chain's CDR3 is CASSLMVGLGPQHF. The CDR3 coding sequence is TGTGCCAGCAGTTTAATGGTGGGCCTGGGGCCCCAGCATTTT.

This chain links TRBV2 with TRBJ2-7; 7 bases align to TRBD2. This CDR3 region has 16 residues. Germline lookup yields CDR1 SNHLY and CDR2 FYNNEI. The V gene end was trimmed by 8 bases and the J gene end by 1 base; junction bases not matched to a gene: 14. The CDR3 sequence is CASDLLLWRESYEQYF. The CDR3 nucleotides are TGTGCCAGCGACCTTCTTCTTTGGCGGGAGTCCTACGAGCAGTACTTC.

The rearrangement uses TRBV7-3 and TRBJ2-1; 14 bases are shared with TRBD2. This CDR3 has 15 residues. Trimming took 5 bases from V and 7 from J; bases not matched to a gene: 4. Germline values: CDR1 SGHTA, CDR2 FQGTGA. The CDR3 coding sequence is TGTGCCAGCAGCGAGACTAGCGGGGGGGTAAATGAGCAGTTCTTC. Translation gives CASSETSGGVNEQFF.

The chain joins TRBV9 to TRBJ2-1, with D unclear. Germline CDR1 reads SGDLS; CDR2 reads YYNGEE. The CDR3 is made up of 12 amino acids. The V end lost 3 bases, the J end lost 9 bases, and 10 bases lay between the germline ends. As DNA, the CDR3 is TGTGCCAGCAGCGCCCAGGTTGGTGAGCAGTTCTTC. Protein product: CASSAQVGEQFF.

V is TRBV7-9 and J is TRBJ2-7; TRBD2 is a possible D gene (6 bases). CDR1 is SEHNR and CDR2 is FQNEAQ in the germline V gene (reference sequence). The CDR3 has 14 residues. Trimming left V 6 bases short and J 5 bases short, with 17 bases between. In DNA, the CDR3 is TGTGCCAGCAGGGCCATGCGGGGCGGGGACGAGCAGTACTTC. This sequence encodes CASRAMRGGDEQYF.

This chain's CDR3 is CASSQHQRLVKMGEQYF. The CDR3 nucleotides read TGCGCCAGCAGCCAACATCAACGACTAGTCAAGATGGGGGAGCAGTACTTC. The chain employs TRBV4-1 and TRBJ2-7; tentative D call: TRBD2 (6 bases). The germline V and J ends were trimmed by 2 bases and 7 bases, with 24 bases remaining between them. Germline lookup yields CDR1 MGHRA and CDR2 YSYEKL. The CDR3 runs to 17 residues.

CDR3 sequence (DNA): TGTGCCAGCAGCCTAAGATATAGCAATCAGCCCCAGCATTTT. Translating it yields CASSLRYSNQPQHF. The V call is TRBV5-4, the J call TRBJ1-5; D is uncertain. V lost 4 bases and J lost 0, with 8 bases in between. Germline values: CDR1 SGHNT, CDR2 YYREEE (reference sequence). The CDR3 spans 14 residues.

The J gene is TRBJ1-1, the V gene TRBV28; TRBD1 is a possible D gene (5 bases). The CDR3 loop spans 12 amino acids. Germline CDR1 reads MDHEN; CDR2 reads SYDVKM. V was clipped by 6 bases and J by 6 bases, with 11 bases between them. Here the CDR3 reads CASSYLRAEAFF. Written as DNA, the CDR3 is TGTGCCAGCAGCTATCTCAGGGCTGAAGCTTTCTTT.

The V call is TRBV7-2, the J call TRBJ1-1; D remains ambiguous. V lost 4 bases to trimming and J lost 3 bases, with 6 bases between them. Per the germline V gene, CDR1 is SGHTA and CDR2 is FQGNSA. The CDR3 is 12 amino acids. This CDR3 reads CASSYIDTEAFF. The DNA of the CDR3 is TGTGCCAGCAGCTACATTGACACTGAAGCTTTCTTT. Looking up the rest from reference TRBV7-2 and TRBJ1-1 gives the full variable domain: GAGVSQSPSNKVTEKGKDVELRCDPISGHTALYWYRQSLGQGLEFLIYFQGNSAPDKSGLPSDRFSAERTGGSVSTLTIQRTQQEDSAVYLCASSYIDTEAFFGQGTRLTVV.

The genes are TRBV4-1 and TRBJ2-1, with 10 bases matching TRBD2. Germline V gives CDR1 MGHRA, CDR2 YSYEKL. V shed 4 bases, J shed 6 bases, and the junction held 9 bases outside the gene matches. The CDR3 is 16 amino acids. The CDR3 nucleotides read TGCGCCAGCAGCCCCCTCGGGGCTAGCGGGGGCAATGAGCAGTTCTTC. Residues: CASSPLGASGGNEQFF.

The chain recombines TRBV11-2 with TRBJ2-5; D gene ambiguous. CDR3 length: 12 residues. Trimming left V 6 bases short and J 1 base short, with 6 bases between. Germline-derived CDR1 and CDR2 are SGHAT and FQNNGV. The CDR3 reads CASRTTQETQYF. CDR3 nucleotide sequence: TGTGCCAGCAGAACAACCCAAGAGACCCAGTACTTC.

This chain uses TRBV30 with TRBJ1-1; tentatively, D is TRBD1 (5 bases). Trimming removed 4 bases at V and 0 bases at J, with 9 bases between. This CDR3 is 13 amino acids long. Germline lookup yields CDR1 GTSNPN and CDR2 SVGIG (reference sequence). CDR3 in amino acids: CAWIRVLNTEAFF. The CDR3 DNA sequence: TGTGCCTGGATCAGGGTCCTGAACACTGAAGCTTTCTTT. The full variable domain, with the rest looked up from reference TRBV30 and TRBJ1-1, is SQTIHQWPATLVQPVGSPLSLECTVEGTSNPNLYWYRQAAGRGLQLLFYSVGIGQISSEVPQNLSASRPQDRQFILSSKKLLLSDSGFYLCAWIRVLNTEAFFGQGTRLTVV.

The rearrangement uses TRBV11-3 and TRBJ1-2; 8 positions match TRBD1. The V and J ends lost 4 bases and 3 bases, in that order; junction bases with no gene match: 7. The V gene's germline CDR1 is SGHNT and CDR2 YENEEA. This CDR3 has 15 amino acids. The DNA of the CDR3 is TGTGCCAGCAGCTCCAGGACAGGGCGGTACTATGGCTACACCTTC. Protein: CASSSRTGRYYGYTF.

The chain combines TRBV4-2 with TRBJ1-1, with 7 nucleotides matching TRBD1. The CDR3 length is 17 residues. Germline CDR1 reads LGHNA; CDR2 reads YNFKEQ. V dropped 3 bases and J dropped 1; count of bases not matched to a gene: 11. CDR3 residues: CASSHYTGVGGNTEAFF. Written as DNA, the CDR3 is TGTGCCAGCAGCCATTATACAGGGGTAGGGGGGAACACTGAAGCTTTCTTT.

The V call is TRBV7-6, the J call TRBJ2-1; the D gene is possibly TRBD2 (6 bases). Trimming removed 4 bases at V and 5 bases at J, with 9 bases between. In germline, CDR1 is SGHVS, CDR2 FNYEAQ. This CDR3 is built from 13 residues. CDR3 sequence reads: CASSSRRDNEQFF. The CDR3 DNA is TGTGCCAGCAGCTCCAGGAGGGACAATGAGCAGTTCTTC.

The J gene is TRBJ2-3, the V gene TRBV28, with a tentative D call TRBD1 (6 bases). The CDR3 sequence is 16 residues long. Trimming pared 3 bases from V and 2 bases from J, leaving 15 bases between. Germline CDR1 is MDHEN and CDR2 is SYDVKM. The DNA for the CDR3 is TGTGCCAGCAGTTTCTTAAAGGGGGAGCCCACAGATACGCAGTATTTT. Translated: CASSFLKGEPTDTQYF.

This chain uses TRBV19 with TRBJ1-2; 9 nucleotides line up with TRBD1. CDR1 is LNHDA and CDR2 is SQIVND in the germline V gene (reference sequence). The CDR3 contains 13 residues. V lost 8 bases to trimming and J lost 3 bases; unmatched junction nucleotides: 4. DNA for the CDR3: TGTGCCAGTTCGGACAGGGGCTACTATGGCTACACCTTC. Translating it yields CASSDRGYYGYTF. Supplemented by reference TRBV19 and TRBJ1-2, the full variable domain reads DGGITQSPKYLFRKEGQNVTLSCEQNLNHDAMYWYRQDPGQGLRLIYYSQIVNDFQKGDIAEGYSVSREKKESFPLTVTSAQKNPTAFYLCASSDRGYYGYTFGSGTRLTVV.

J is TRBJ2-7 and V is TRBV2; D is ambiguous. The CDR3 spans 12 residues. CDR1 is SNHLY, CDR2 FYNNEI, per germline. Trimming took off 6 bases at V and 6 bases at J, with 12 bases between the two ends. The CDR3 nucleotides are TGTGCCAGCAGGAGATTTGCCGCCGAGCAGTACTTC. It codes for CASRRFAAEQYF.

CDR3: CASSQGSGSTDTQYF. Written as DNA, the CDR3 is TGCGCCAGCAGCCAAGGGAGCGGGAGCACAGATACGCAGTATTTT. This sequence joins TRBV4-1 and TRBJ2-3, with D possibly being TRBD2 (6 bases). The germline gives CDR1 MGHRA, CDR2 YSYEKL. CDR3 length: 15 amino acids. V lost 1 base to trimming and J lost 0 bases, with 8 bases between them.

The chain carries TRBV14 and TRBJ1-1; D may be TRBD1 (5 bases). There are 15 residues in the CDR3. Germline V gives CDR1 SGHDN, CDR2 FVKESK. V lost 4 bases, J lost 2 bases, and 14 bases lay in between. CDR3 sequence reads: CASSPHQGLNTEAFF. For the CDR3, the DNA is TGTGCCAGCAGCCCGCACCAGGGTTTAAACACTGAAGCTTTCTTT.

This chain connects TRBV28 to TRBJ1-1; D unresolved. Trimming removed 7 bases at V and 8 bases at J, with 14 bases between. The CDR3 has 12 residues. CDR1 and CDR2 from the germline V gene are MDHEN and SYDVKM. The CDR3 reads CASNPHGPEAFF. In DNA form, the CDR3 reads TGTGCCAGCAACCCCCATGGCCCCGAAGCTTTCTTT. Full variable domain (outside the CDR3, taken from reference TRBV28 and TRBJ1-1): DVKVTQSSRYLVKRTGEKVFLECVQDMDHENMFWYRQDPGLGLRLIYFSYDVKMKEKGDIPEGYSVSREKKERFSLILESASTNQTSMYLCASNPHGPEAFFGQGTRLTVV.

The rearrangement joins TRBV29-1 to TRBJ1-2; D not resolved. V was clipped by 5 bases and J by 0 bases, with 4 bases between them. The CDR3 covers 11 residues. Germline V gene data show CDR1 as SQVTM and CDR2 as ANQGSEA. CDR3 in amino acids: CSVQANYGYTF. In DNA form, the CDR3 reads TGCAGCGTTCAGGCTAACTATGGCTACACCTTC.

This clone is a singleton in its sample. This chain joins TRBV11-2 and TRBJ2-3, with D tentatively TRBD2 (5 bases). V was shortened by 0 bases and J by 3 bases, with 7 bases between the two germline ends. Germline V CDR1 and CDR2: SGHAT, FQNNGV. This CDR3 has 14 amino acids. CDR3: CASSLDRGTDTQYF. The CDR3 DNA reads TGTGCCAGCAGCTTAGATCGGGGAACAGATACGCAGTATTTT.

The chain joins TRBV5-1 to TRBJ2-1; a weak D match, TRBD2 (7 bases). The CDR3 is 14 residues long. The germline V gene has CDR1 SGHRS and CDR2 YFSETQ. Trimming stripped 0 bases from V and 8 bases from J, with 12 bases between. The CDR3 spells CASSLVGGGDEQFF. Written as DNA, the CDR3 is TGCGCCAGCAGCTTGGTGGGCGGGGGCGATGAGCAGTTCTTC.

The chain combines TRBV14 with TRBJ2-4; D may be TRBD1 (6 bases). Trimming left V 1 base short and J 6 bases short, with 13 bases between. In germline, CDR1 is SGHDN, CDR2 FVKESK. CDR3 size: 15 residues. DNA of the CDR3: TGTGCCAGCAGCCAAGCGACAGGCCCTCTAAACATTCAGTACTTC. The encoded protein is CASSQATGPLNIQYF.

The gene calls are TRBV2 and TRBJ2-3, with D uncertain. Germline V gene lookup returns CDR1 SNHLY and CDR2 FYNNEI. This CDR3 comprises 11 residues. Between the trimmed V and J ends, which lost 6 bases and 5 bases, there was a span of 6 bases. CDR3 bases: TGTGCCAGCAGCATTAGAGATACGCAGTATTTT. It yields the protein CASSIRDTQYF.

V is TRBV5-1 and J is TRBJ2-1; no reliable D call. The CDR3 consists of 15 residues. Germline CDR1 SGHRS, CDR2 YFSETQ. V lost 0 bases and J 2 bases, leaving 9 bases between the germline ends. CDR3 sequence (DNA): TGCGCCAGCAGCTTGGATGAACAACCCTACAATGAGCAGTTCTTC. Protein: CASSLDEQPYNEQFF.

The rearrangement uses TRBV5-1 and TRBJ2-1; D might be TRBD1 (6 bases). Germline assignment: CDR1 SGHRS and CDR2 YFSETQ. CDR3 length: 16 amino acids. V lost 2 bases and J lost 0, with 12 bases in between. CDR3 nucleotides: TGCGCCAGCAGCTTTGGACAGCCCGGCTCCTACAATGAGCAGTTCTTC. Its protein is CASSFGQPGSYNEQFF. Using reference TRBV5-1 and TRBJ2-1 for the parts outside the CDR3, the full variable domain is KAGVTQTPRYLIKTRGQQVTLSCSPISGHRSVSWYQQTPGQGLQFLFEYFSETQRNKGNFPGRFSGRQFSNSRSEMNVSTLELGDSALYLCASSFGQPGSYNEQFFGPGTRLTVL.